These 25 T cell receptor beta chains came from one sample sequenced in a study of blood T cells in healthy people across ages (dated by TCRdb to the mid-2010s). Library construction relied on 5' RACE. Sequencing took place on an Illumina HiSeq 2500. A second PCR of about 7 to 12 cycles was run with a J-beta primer mix and a sample-barcoded 5' primer. In TCRdb, the public reads were trimmed at Q25 with fastp and aligned with MiXCR, with productive beta chains retained. All rows with the same CDR3 protein become a single entry with the most common DNA and genes. The sample yields 650,000 to 1,000,000 distinct CDR3 sequences; about half were counted once. The top ten clonotypes cover 18% of the sample. Sequencing input: blood. Source of these receptors: a man at least 80 years old in good health.

This chain joins TRBV29-1 and TRBJ2-1; 12 nucleotides line up with TRBD1. Germline V gene data show CDR1 as SQVTM and CDR2 as ANQGSEA. This CDR3 has 15 residues. V gave up 5 bases and J gave up 8 bases; unmatched junction bases: 10. The CDR3 spells CSVKGRDRGRDEQFF. The CDR3 region has the DNA TGCAGCGTTAAAGGGAGGGACAGGGGGCGGGATGAGCAGTTCTTC.

This clonotype was recorded a few times. This chain connects TRBV5-1 to TRBJ2-7, with D unresolved. V dropped 2 bases and J dropped 5 bases, with 5 bases sitting between them. CDR1 is SGHRS, CDR2 YFSETQ, per germline. The CDR3 contains 11 residues. In nucleotides, the CDR3 is TGCGCCAGCAGCTTCGCCCACGAGCAGTACTTC. Translated: CASSFAHEQYF.

With respect to this clonotype: This CDR3 fails to terminate in the conserved phenylalanine or tryptophan, so it likely reflects a read error. This CDR3 reads CASSLGLDRYRTDTQYI. Here the CDR3 DNA reads TGTGCCAGCAGCTTAGGTCTGGACCGATATCGCACAGATACGCAGTATATT. The chain recombines TRBV7-2 with TRBJ2-3; D gene ambiguous. Germline CDR1 SGHTA, CDR2 FQGNSA. The CDR3 runs 17 residues. V was pared by 1 base and J by 1 base, with 15 bases between.

This clonotype was seen a single time. Germline and junction disagree at one end, which may indicate a read error. CDR3 in amino acids: CSAGDGGRYEQYF. DNA of the CDR3: TGCAGTGCTGGAGATGGCGGGAGGTACGAGCAGTACTTC. The chain joins TRBV20-1 to TRBJ2-5; 8 nucleotides align to TRBD2. TRBJ2-7 matches the DNA end more closely, so the J call is doubtful. The CDR3 extends over 13 amino acids. Germline lookup yields CDR1 DFQATT and CDR2 SNEGSKA (reference sequence).

The chain joins TRBV30 to TRBJ2-7; 7 bases match TRBD2. Germline values: CDR1 GTSNPN, CDR2 SVGIG (reference sequence). The CDR3 covers 13 residues. The J segment lost 0 bases and the V segment lost 7 bases, leaving 6 bases of the junction unmatched. CDR3 in amino acids: CAYLAESSYEQYF. DNA of the CDR3: TGTGCCTACCTAGCGGAGAGCTCCTACGAGCAGTACTTC.

The J gene is TRBJ2-7, the V gene TRBV6-5; D is perhaps TRBD1 (6 bases). The last part of the DNA fits TRBJ2-5 better; the J call may be wrong. The CDR3 sequence is 14 residues long. Germline V gene sequence: CDR1 MNHEY, CDR2 SVGAGI. For the CDR3, the DNA is TGTGCCAGCAGTTGCTCCATCACAGGGGAGACCCAGTACTTC. As protein: CASSCSITGETQYF.

This chain joins TRBV4-2 and TRBJ2-1; possibly TRBD1 or TRBD2 for D (5 bases each). Trimming pared 0 bases from V and 5 bases from J, leaving 17 bases between. The germline V gene encodes CDR1 LGHNA and CDR2 YNFKEQ. The CDR3 contains 17 residues. The DNA of the CDR3 is TGTGCCAGCAGCCAAGATAGTCGGGGCCCTGGGAACAATGAGCAGTTCTTC. Its translation is CASSQDSRGPGNNEQFF.

This clonotype was observed many times. V and J are TRBV20-1 and TRBJ2-1, with no clear D. Trimming shortened V by 6 bases and J by 7 bases, and 19 bases separated the two germline ends. This CDR3 has 14 amino acids. The germline CDR1 and CDR2 sequences are DFQATT and SNEGSKA (reference sequence). This CDR3 is CSAIKRPVRNEQFF. The CDR3 DNA reads TGCAGTGCAATTAAGCGACCAGTTAGGAATGAGCAGTTCTTC.

This chain links TRBV20-1 with TRBJ2-3; TRBD2 aligns across 9 bases. The CDR3 sequence is 15 residues long. The V segment lost 8 bases and the J segment 4 bases; nucleotides outside the gene matches: 13. CDR1 DFQATT and CDR2 SNEGSKA come from the germline V gene (reference sequence). The CDR3 DNA reads TGCAGTTCCCCGCCCGCTAGCGGGAACCCAGATACGCAGTATTTT. It yields the protein CSSPPASGNPDTQYF.

A remark on this clonotype: One junction end does not reproduce the germline sequence, and a read error may be involved. The gene calls are TRBV4-2 and TRBJ2-3; 13 bases fit TRBD2. Per germline, CDR1 LGHNA and CDR2 YNFKEQ. The CDR3 is 18 residues long. The chain's CDR3 is CASSQDWTSGSPTDTRYF. The CDR3 DNA sequence: TGTGCCAGCAGCCAAGATTGGACTAGCGGGAGTCCCACAGATACGCGGTATTTT.

This sequence joins TRBV20-1 and TRBJ2-3, with D perhaps matching TRBD1 or TRBD2 (7 bases each). The CDR3 consists of 16 residues. Germline V gene data show CDR1 as DFQATT and CDR2 as SNEGSKA (reference sequence). V lost 6 bases, J lost 2 bases, and 21 bases lay in between. The CDR3 here is CSARGSVAGYTDTQYF. CDR3 DNA sequence: TGCAGTGCCAGGGGGTCTGTAGCGGGTTACACAGATACGCAGTATTTT.

This clonotype was seen a handful of times. It may be a read error: a sequence one base away is much more abundant. The chain has TRBV29-1 and TRBJ2-5, with D possibly being TRBD2 (5 bases). The CDR3 sequence is 16 residues long. CDR1 SQVTM and CDR2 ANQGSEA come from the germline V gene. V was cut by 6 bases and J by 11 bases, with 31 bases left in between. The DNA for the CDR3 is TGCAGCGTGGAGACGGACTCCCGGACGGGTTACAATGAGCAGTACTTC. Protein: CSVETDSRTGYNEQYF.

V usage is TRBV15 and J usage is TRBJ2-1; D gene ambiguous. Trimming left V 0 bases short and J 15 bases short, with 15 bases between. Germline CDR1 LNHNV, CDR2 YYDKDF (reference sequence). The CDR3 totals 13 residues. CDR3 protein: CATSRDRGDYRFF. As DNA, the CDR3 is TGTGCCACCAGCAGAGATCGCGGCGATTACCGGTTCTTC.

A remark on this clonotype: A much larger clonotype is one base distant, so this may be a read error. The chain is built from TRBV29-1 and TRBJ2-1, with 11 bases identical to TRBD2. The CDR3 sequence is 15 residues long. Per germline, CDR1 SQVTM and CDR2 ANQGSEA. V was clipped by 7 bases and J by 5 bases; unmatched bases: 10. CDR3 DNA: TGCAGCGCCCTTATATTAGCGGGAGGGAACAATGAGCAGTTCTTC. Residues: CSALILAGGNNEQFF.

V is TRBV6-5 and J is TRBJ2-1; D ambiguous. V shed 2 bases and J shed 6 bases, with 14 bases lying between them. This CDR3 has 15 amino acids. The germline CDR1 and CDR2 sequences are MNHEY and SVGAGI. This CDR3 reads CASSYRRFRSNEQFF. The CDR3 DNA reads as TGTGCCAGCAGTTACCGGCGGTTCCGGTCCAATGAGCAGTTCTTC.

CDR3 amino acids: CASSQVSRGAGGQPQHF. CDR3 bases: TGCGCCAGCAGCCAAGTCTCCAGGGGCGCGGGGGGTCAGCCCCAGCATTTT. The chain couples TRBV4-3 to TRBJ1-5, with D tentatively TRBD1 (6 bases). CDR1 is LGHNA, CDR2 YSLEER, per germline. This CDR3 contains 17 residues. V dropped 1 base and J dropped 6 bases, with 19 bases sitting between them.

This clonotype showed up just a few times. The chain joins TRBV7-3 to TRBJ2-3, with TRBD1 matching 9 bases. CDR1 is SGHTA and CDR2 is FQGTGA in the germline V gene. This CDR3 has 15 amino acids. The V and J ends lost 4 bases and 4 bases, in that order; junction bases with no gene match: 6. The CDR3 sequence is CASSSGQGWSDTQYF. The CDR3 region has the DNA TGTGCCAGCAGCTCGGGACAGGGTTGGTCAGATACGCAGTATTTT.

The gene calls are TRBV7-2 and TRBJ2-3, with 9 bases identical to TRBD2. Germline V gives CDR1 SGHTA, CDR2 FQGNSA. V trimming: 10 bases; J trimming: 11 bases; junction bases outside the gene matches: 16. The CDR3 length is 14 residues. DNA for the CDR3: TGTGCCAACCATGTCCACGGGCCTAGCGGGAAGCAGTATTTT. This sequence encodes CANHVHGPSGKQYF.

In its sample, this clonotype was seen many times. This sequence may be a read error, since a much larger clone differs from it by one base. The genes are TRBV29-1 and TRBJ2-5, with D perhaps TRBD2 (6 bases). Germline CDR1 SQVTM, CDR2 ANQGSEA. This CDR3 comprises 11 residues. Trimming removed 7 bases at V and 11 bases at J, with 17 bases between. This chain's CDR3 is CSGVGPGEQYF. CDR3 DNA sequence: TGCAGCGGCGTGGGACCGGGGGAGCAGTACTTC.

A few counts support this clonotype. The rearrangement uses TRBV2 and TRBJ1-2; no firm D call. V lost 2 bases and J 4 bases, leaving 14 bases between the germline ends. The CDR3 sequence is 15 residues long. CDR1 is SNHLY and CDR2 is FYNNEI in the germline V gene. CDR3 residues: CASSESNPAFYGYTF. CDR3 DNA sequence: TGTGCCAGCAGTGAATCGAACCCTGCCTTCTATGGCTACACCTTC.

This chain links TRBV7-2 with TRBJ2-7; D is perhaps TRBD1 (6 bases). V lost 5 bases, J lost 0 bases, and 20 bases lay in between. Germline lookup yields CDR1 SGHTA and CDR2 FQGNSA. The CDR3 runs 17 residues. The CDR3 protein is CASSPPYGDTDSYEQYF. Written as DNA, the CDR3 is TGTGCCAGCAGCCCACCATATGGGGACACAGACTCCTACGAGCAGTACTTC. Based on the CDR3 plus reference TRBV7-2 and TRBJ2-7, the full variable domain is GAGVSQSPSNKVTEKGKDVELRCDPISGHTALYWYRQSLGQGLEFLIYFQGNSAPDKSGLPSDRFSAERTGGSVSTLTIQRTQQEDSAVYLCASSPPYGDTDSYEQYFGPGTRLTVT.

This clonotype appeared many times. This chain connects TRBV6-1 to TRBJ2-3; TRBD2 matches 8 bases. Germline V gene sequence: CDR1 MNHNS, CDR2 SASEGT. This CDR3 spans 20 amino acids. With 6 bases clipped from V and 0 bases from J, the junction kept 20 bases outside the gene matches. The CDR3 DNA sequence: TGTGCCAGCAGCCGGATGAGGGGCGGGAGGACGCCCACGAGCACAGATACGCAGTATTTT. Protein sequence: CASSRMRGGRTPTSTDTQYF.

CDR3 sequence (DNA): TGCAGTGCTACGGACCGCGGAGAGACCCAGTACTTC. Its protein product is CSATDRGETQYF. This rearrangement joins TRBV20-1 to TRBJ2-7; D ambiguous. The DNA end is more similar to TRBJ2-5, so the J call may be wrong. This CDR3 spans 12 amino acids. Germline V gene lookup returns CDR1 DFQATT and CDR2 SNEGSKA (reference sequence).

The table lists this clonotype with many counts. This sequence joins TRBV2 and TRBJ2-7; tentative D call: TRBD1 (6 bases). The CDR3 covers 15 residues. With 7 bases removed from V and 3 bases from J, the gap between germline ends came to 19 bases. Germline CDR1 reads SNHLY; CDR2 reads FYNNEI. This CDR3 is CASIPSQDSLYEQYF. The DNA of the CDR3 is TGTGCCAGCATCCCTTCTCAGGACAGCCTCTACGAGCAGTACTTC.

This chain joins TRBV20-1 and TRBJ1-5, with 9 nucleotides matching TRBD1. V shed 4 bases and J 5 bases; nucleotides not matched to a gene: 6. The length of the CDR3 is 14 residues. Germline V lookup: CDR1 DFQATT, CDR2 SNEGSKA (reference sequence). DNA of the CDR3: TGCAGTGCTACAAAAACAGGGGGCGATCAGCCCCAGCATTTT. Protein: CSATKTGGDQPQHF.